This is a list of T cell receptor beta chains from one sample in a study of blood T cell repertoires in COVID-19. Sequencing was performed with immunoSEQ multiplex PCR; in TCRdb, only in-frame clones are kept and a portion is missing. The sample includes approximately 260,000 clones, 70% to 90% seen only once; the top ten take around 1.3%. The specimen sequenced was PBMCs or T cells enriched from blood (not recorded which). Every receptor here comes from a woman in her 40s with acute COVID-19. Each CDR3 is given with its conserved first and last residue. D genes are given only for firm matches. Clone sizes are given selectively: once, few, many, or a class where the clone is expanded.

V gene	D gene	J gene	clone size	CDR3 protein	CDR3 DNA
TRBV18	.	TRBJ1-1	.	CASSPPGTMNTEAFF	TGTGCCAGCTCACCACCCGGGACAATGAACACTGAAGCTTTCTTT
TRBV7-9	.	TRBJ2-1	.	CASSFSLGSIYNEQFF	TGTGCCAGCAGCTTCTCTCTCGGGAGTATCTACAATGAGCAGTTCTTC
TRBV28	TRBD1	TRBJ2-7	.	CASSLAAQGQRYEQYF	TGTGCCAGCAGTTTGGCTGCACAGGGACAGCGCTACGAGCAGTACTTC
TRBV27	.	TRBJ2-7	.	CASSLSAGRGWGEQYF	TGTGCCAGCAGTTTATCAGCCGGGCGAGGGTGGGGCGAGCAGTACTTC
TRBV6-5	TRBD1	TRBJ1-2	.	CASVKQGIGYTF	TGTGCCAGCGTAAAACAGGGGATCGGCTACACCTTC
TRBV7-8	TRBD1	TRBJ1-1	.	CASRKSTGYTEAFF	TGTGCCAGCAGAAAATCGACAGGGTACACTGAAGCTTTCTTT
TRBV5-4	TRBD2	TRBJ2-3	.	CASRPGLAGTDTQYF	TGTGCCAGCAGACCGGGACTAGCGGGAACAGATACGCAGTATTTT
TRBV29-1	TRBD2	TRBJ2-3	.	CSVEGGTSGIWTDTQYF	TGCAGCGTTGAGGGTGGGACTAGCGGGATATGGACAGATACGCAGTATTTT
TRBV7-2	TRBD2	TRBJ2-1	.	CASSPRAPRESNEQFF	TGTGCCAGCAGCCCTCGGGCCCCGCGGGAGAGCAATGAGCAGTTCTTC
TRBV14	.	TRBJ1-4	.	CASSQVAAKLFF	TGTGCCAGCAGCCAAGTGGCAGCGAAACTGTTTTTT
TRBV2	TRBD2	TRBJ2-3	.	CASRTGLAGGTDTQYF	TGTGCCAGCAGGACGGGACTAGCGGGAGGGACAGATACGCAGTATTTT
TRBV27	.	TRBJ2-7	.	CASSSVSVEYSKQYF	TGTGCCAGCAGCTCCGTGAGCGTGGAGTATAGTAAGCAGTACTTC
TRBV15	.	TRBJ1-1	.	CATSPHGGGGTEAFF	TGTGCCACCAGCCCCCATGGGGGCGGAGGCACTGAAGCTTTCTTT
TRBV4-1	.	TRBJ1-3	.	CASSLLTGTSGNTIYF	TGCGCCAGCAGCCTCCTGACAGGCACCTCTGGAAACACCATATATTTT
TRBV27	.	TRBJ2-2	.	CASSSDRRNTGELFF	TGTGCCAGCAGCTCAGACAGGCGGAACACCGGGGAGCTGTTTTTT
TRBV29-1	.	TRBJ2-1	.	CSAKPGGTSSYNEQFF	TGCAGCGCCAAACCTGGCGGGACGAGCTCCTACAATGAGCAGTTCTTC
TRBV7-9	.	TRBJ1-1	.	CASSFGRAGNTEAFF	TGTGCCAGCAGCTTTGGTAGAGCGGGGAACACTGAAGCTTTCTTT
TRBV3-1/TRBV3-2	TRBD2	TRBJ2-3	.	CASSQPALASDTQYF	TGTGCCAGCAGCCAACCAGCACTAGCGTCAGATACGCAGTATTTT
TRBV15	TRBD1	TRBJ1-5	.	CATSGDRARNQPQHF	TGTGCCACCAGCGGGGACAGGGCCCGCAATCAGCCCCAGCATTTT
TRBV9	TRBD1	TRBJ2-7	.	CASSPQGQGEGQYF	TGTGCCAGCAGCCCCCAGGGACAGGGTGAAGGGCAGTACTTC
TRBV7-9	TRBD2	TRBJ2-1	.	CASSSVAGVGDEQFF	TGTGCCAGCAGCTCTGTAGCGGGAGTGGGCGATGAGCAGTTCTTC
TRBV7-8	.	TRBJ2-1	.	CASSLAAPPSIEQFF	TGTGCCAGCAGCTTAGCAGCTCCGCCGTCGATTGAGCAGTTCTTC
TRBV12-3/TRBV12-4	.	TRBJ1-4	.	CASNGGLGEKLFF	TGTGCCAGCAACGGGGGGTTGGGTGAAAAACTGTTTTTT
TRBV27	TRBD1	TRBJ1-2	.	CASSVADRGVRGYTF	TGTGCCAGCAGTGTAGCCGACAGGGGAGTAAGGGGCTACACCTTC
TRBV10-1	.	TRBJ2-5	.	CASDLASETQYF	TGCGCCAGCGATTTAGCGTCGGAGACCCAGTACTTC
TRBV10-3	TRBD2	TRBJ2-5	.	CAIRLAGEETQYF	TGTGCCATCCGACTAGCGGGAGAAGAGACCCAGTACTTC
TRBV5-4	TRBD2	TRBJ2-7	.	CASSPGTSGTYEQYF	TGTGCCAGCAGCCCGGGGACTAGCGGAACCTACGAGCAGTACTTC
TRBV3-1/TRBV3-2	.	TRBJ2-3	.	CASSLLHSDTDTQYF	TGTGCCAGCAGCCTTCTCCACAGTGACACAGATACGCAGTATTTT
TRBV19	TRBD1	TRBJ1-5	once	CASSSRGLEQPQHF	TGTGCCAGTAGTAGCAGGGGGCTTGAGCAGCCCCAGCATTTT
TRBV2	.	TRBJ2-1	.	CASSGRLQFF	TGTGCCAGCAGTGGGAGGTTGCAGTTCTTC
TRBV2	TRBD2	TRBJ2-5	.	CASFPYLAGDEETQYF	TGTGCCAGCTTCCCTTACCTAGCGGGAGATGAAGAGACCCAGTACTTC
TRBV18	TRBD1	TRBJ1-5	.	CASSPGTDHYSNQPQHF	TGTGCCAGCTCACCAGGGACAGACCATTATAGCAATCAGCCCCAGCATTTT
TRBV7-8	TRBD1	TRBJ1-4	.	CASSVGQGGEKLFF	TGTGCCAGCAGCGTCGGACAGGGCGGAGAAAAACTGTTTTTT
TRBV27	.	TRBJ1-5	.	CASSPGAGSNQPQHF	TGTGCCAGCAGTCCAGGGGCAGGAAGCAATCAGCCCCAGCATTTT
TRBV5-1	TRBD1	TRBJ1-1	.	CASSMGTVLNTEAFF	TGCGCCAGCAGCATGGGGACAGTTTTGAACACTGAAGCTTTCTTT
TRBV6-5	.	TRBJ1-1	once	CASQGFRTEAFF	TGTGCCAGTCAGGGGTTCCGGACTGAAGCTTTCTTT
TRBV3-1/TRBV3-2	.	TRBJ2-3	.	CASSPASDTDTQYF	TGTGCCAGCAGCCCGGCCAGCGACACAGATACGCAGTATTTT
TRBV18	TRBD1	TRBJ2-4	.	CASSPPATGGKNIQYF	TGTGCCAGCTCACCACCGGCAACAGGGGGCAAAAACATTCAGTACTTC
TRBV6-1	.	TRBJ1-5	.	CASSGRGAPLWSNQPQHF	TGTGCCAGCAGTGGCCGGGGGGCCCCCCTCTGGAGCAATCAGCCCCAGCATTTT
TRBV27	TRBD1	TRBJ1-2	.	CASRITGGNGYTF	TGTGCCAGCAGGATCACAGGGGGCAATGGCTACACCTTC
TRBV2	.	TRBJ1-2	.	CASSEDQGQYGYTF	TGTGCCAGCAGTGAGGACCAAGGACAGTATGGCTACACCTTC
TRBV24-1	.	TRBJ2-2	.	CATSEDGERSAGELFF	TGTGCCACCAGTGAAGACGGCGAACGGAGCGCCGGGGAGCTGTTTTTT
TRBV7-8	TRBD2	TRBJ2-2	.	CASSVVRRGISPTGELFF	TGTGCCAGCAGCGTAGTTCGGCGGGGGATTTCCCCTACCGGGGAGCTGTTTTTT
TRBV6-1	TRBD2	TRBJ2-7	.	CASSEGLADTYEQYF	TGTGCCAGCAGTGAAGGACTAGCGGACACCTACGAGCAGTACTTC
TRBV10-1	.	TRBJ2-7	.	CASRELGGGFSYEQYF	TGCGCCAGCAGGGAACTAGGGGGGGGTTTTTCCTACGAGCAGTACTTC
TRBV7-8	.	TRBJ2-2	.	CASSVVRAANTGELFF	TGTGCCAGCAGCGTAGTCAGGGCCGCGAACACCGGGGAGCTGTTTTTT
TRBV19	.	TRBJ2-7	.	CASSQPYRPSSYEQYF	TGTGCCAGTAGTCAACCCTACAGGCCAAGCTCCTACGAGCAGTACTTC
TRBV24-1	TRBD1	TRBJ1-2	.	CATSDPGQAYGYTF	TGTGCCACCAGTGATCCGGGACAGGCCTATGGCTACACCTTC
TRBV6-5	.	TRBJ1-6	.	CASSYSWEGDNSPLHF	TGTGCCAGCAGTTACTCCTGGGAAGGGGATAATTCACCCCTCCACTTT
TRBV28	.	TRBJ1-2	.	CASSKTGTGGYTF	TGTGCCAGCAGCAAAACAGGTACCGGTGGCTACACCTTC
TRBV5-1	.	TRBJ1-3	.	CASSLTTGSGNTIYF	TGCGCCAGCAGCTTGACGACAGGATCTGGAAACACCATATATTTT
TRBV18	TRBD1	TRBJ2-7	.	CASSPRDSSYEQYF	TGTGCCAGCTCACCAAGGGACAGTTCCTACGAGCAGTACTTC
TRBV9	TRBD1	TRBJ1-1	.	CASSATGGWGNTEAFF	TGTGCCAGCAGCGCCACAGGGGGCTGGGGGAACACTGAAGCTTTCTTT
TRBV7-9	TRBD2	TRBJ2-1	once	CASSRRLAYNEQFF	TGTGCCAGCAGCCGACGACTAGCTTACAATGAGCAGTTCTTC
TRBV4-1	.	TRBJ1-2	.	CASSQAGAGGASGYTF	TGCGCCAGCAGCCAAGCCGGGGCGGGGGGGGCTTCTGGCTACACCTTC
TRBV28	TRBD1	TRBJ2-7	.	CASSRAGTGAVYEQYF	TGTGCCAGCAGTAGGGCCGGGACAGGGGCAGTATACGAGCAGTACTTC
TRBV11-2	TRBD2	TRBJ2-7	.	CASSLTSGRTYEQYF	TGTGCCAGCAGCCTGACTAGCGGGAGGACCTACGAGCAGTACTTC
TRBV20-1	.	TRBJ1-2	.	CSASTQGFNYGYTF	TGCAGTGCGAGTACACAGGGATTTAACTATGGCTACACCTTC
TRBV28	.	TRBJ1-3	.	CASSSPRQGNTIYF	TGTGCCAGCAGTTCCCCCCGCCAGGGAAACACCATATATTTT
TRBV10-2	.	TRBJ1-3	.	CASSLGLSGNTIYF	TGCGCCAGCAGCCTCGGGTTATCTGGAAACACCATATATTTT